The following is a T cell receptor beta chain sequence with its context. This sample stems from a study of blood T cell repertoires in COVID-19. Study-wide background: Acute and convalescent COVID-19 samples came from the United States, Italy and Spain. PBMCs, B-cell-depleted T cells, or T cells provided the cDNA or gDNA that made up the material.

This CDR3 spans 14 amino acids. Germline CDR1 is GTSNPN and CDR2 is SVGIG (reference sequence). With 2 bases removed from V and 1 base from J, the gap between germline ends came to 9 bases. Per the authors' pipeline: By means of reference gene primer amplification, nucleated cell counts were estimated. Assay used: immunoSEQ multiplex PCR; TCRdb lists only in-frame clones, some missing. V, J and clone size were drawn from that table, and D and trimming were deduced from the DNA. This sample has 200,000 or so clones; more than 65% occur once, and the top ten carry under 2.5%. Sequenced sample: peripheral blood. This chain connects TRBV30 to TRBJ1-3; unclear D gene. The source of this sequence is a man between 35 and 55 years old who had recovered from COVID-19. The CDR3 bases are TGTGCCTGGAGTTCTACAGTGTCTGGAAACACCATATATTTT. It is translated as CAWSSTVSGNTIYF.